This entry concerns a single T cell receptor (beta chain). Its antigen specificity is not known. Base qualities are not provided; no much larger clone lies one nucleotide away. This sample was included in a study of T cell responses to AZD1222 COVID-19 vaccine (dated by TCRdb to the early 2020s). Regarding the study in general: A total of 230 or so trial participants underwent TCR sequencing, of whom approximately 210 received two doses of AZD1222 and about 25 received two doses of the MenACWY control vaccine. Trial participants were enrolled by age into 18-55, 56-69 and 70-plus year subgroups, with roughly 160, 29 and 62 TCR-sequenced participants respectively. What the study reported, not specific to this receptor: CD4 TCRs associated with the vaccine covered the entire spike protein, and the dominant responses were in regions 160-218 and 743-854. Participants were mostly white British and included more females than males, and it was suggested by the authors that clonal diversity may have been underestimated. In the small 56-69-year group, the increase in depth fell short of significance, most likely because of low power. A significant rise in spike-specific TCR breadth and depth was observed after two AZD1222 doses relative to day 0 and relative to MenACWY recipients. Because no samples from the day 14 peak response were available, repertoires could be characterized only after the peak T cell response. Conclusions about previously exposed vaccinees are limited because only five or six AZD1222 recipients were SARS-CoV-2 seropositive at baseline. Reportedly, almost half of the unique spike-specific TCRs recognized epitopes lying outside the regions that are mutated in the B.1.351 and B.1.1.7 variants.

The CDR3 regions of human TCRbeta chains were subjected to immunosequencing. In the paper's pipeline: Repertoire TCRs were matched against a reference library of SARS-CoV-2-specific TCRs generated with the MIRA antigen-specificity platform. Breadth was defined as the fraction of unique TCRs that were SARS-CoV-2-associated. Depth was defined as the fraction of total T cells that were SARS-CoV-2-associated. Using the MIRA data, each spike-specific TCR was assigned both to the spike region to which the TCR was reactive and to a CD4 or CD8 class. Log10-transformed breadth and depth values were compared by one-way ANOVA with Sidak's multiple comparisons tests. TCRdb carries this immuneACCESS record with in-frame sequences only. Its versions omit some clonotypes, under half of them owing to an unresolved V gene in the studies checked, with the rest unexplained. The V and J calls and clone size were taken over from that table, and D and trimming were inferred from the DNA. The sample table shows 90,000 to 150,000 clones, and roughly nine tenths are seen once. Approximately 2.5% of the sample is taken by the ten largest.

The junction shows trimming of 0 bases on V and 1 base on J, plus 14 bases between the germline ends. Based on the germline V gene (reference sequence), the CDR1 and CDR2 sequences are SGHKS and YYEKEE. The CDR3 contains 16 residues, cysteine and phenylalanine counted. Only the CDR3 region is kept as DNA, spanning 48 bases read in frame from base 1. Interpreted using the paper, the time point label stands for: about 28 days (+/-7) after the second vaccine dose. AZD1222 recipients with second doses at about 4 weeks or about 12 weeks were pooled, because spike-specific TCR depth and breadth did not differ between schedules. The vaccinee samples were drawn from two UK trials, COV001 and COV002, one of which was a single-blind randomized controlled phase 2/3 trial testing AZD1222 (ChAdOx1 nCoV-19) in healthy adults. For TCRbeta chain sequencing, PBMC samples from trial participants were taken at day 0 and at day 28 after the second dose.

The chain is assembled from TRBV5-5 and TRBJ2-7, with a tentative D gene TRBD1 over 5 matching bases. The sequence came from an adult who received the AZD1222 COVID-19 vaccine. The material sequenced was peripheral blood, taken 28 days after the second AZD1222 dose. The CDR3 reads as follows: CASSLGEVAGSYEQYF. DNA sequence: TGTGCCAGCAGCTTGGGGGAAGTTGCAGGGTCCTACGAGCAGTACTTC.